A single sample is the source of the 22 T cell receptor beta chains below, sequenced in a study of post-analysis software for immune sequencing data. Findings and caveats of the study: The five TRBV segments detected at higher frequency in patients than in controls included TRBV5-6, TRBV5-1 and TRBV20-1.

cDNA libraries of TCR beta carried unique molecular identifiers. TCRdb independently ran MiXCR on the PCR reads; one entry per CDR3 protein. The profile shows 650,000 to 850,000 distinct CDR3 sequences, around 45% of them singletons. Their antigens are not known. Material for sequencing was blood. Receptors originate from a girl aged 10 to 17 with multiple sclerosis.

The chain employs TRBV24-1 and TRBJ2-4; D not certain. The DNA end favors TRBJ2-7, so the J call may be wrong. CDR1 KGHDR and CDR2 SFDVKD come from the germline V gene. The CDR3 has 12 amino acids. In DNA, the CDR3 is TGTGCCACCAGTGATTTGCTTGGCGAGCAGTACTTC. Encoded protein: CATSDLLGEQYF.

This chain joins TRBV27 and TRBJ2-3, with TRBD2 identical over 8 bases. The germline gives CDR1 MNHEY, CDR2 SMNVEV (reference sequence). Germline trimming cut 2 bases from V and 0 bases from J; bases unmatched to any gene: 10. CDR3 length: 18 residues. In DNA form, the CDR3 reads TGTGCCAGCAGTTTACGGCCCCCATCTAGCGGGAGCACAGATACGCAGTATTTT. The encoded protein is CASSLRPPSSGSTDTQYF.

The chain is built from TRBV27 and TRBJ1-5; D gene uncertain. Germline V CDR1 and CDR2: MNHEY, SMNVEV (reference sequence). The CDR3 spans 15 residues. Trimming removed 5 bases from V and 7 bases from J, with 18 bases in between. The CDR3 DNA follows: TGTGCCAGCAGTCCCCTGGGGTCGTGGGAGCAGCCCCAGCATTTT. Encoded protein: CASSPLGSWEQPQHF.

There are a few counts of this clonotype. The chain combines TRBV18 with TRBJ2-1; a weak D match, TRBD1 (6 bases). CDR1 is KGHSH, CDR2 LQKENI, per germline. The ends were cut back, 0 bases at V and 4 bases at J, with 7 bases in the middle. The CDR3 is made up of 14 amino acids. The CDR3 DNA is TGTGCCAGCTCACCACCGACAGGATACAATGAGCAGTTCTTC. Protein sequence: CASSPPTGYNEQFF.

The chain combines TRBV20-1 with TRBJ2-7; TRBD1 or TRBD2 may be the D gene (5 bases each). V lost 7 bases and J 0 bases, leaving 13 bases between the germline ends. The germline V gene has CDR1 DFQATT and CDR2 SNEGSKA (reference sequence). The CDR3 is 13 residues long. DNA of the CDR3: TGCAGTGTTCCGGGACGGAGCTCCTACGAGCAGTACTTC. It translates to CSVPGRSSYEQYF.

The chain links TRBV20-1 to TRBJ2-1; 11 nucleotides match TRBD2. Germline CDR1 is DFQATT and CDR2 is SNEGSKA (reference sequence). The CDR3 is made up of 14 amino acids. Trimming took 5 bases from V and 4 from J; bases not matched to a gene: 4. In DNA form, the CDR3 reads TGCAGTGCTGAGGGACTAGCGGAATACAATGAGCAGTTCTTC. Its protein is CSAEGLAEYNEQFF.

This clonotype was found a few times. J is TRBJ2-3 and V is TRBV28, with 7 nucleotides matching TRBD2. In germline, CDR1 is MDHEN, CDR2 SYDVKM. Germline trimming cut 10 bases from V and 8 bases from J; bases unmatched to any gene: 3. The CDR3 totals 10 residues. Written as DNA, the CDR3 is TGTGCCACCGGGGAGGGTACGCAGTATTTT. Translating gives CATGEGTQYF.

The rearrangement links TRBV30 to TRBJ2-4; D gene uncertain. This CDR3 is built from 13 residues. Germline V gene sequence: CDR1 GTSNPN, CDR2 SVGIG (reference sequence). Trimming cost V 3 bases and J 2 bases, with 8 bases left between them. CDR3 sequence reads: CAWRLPTKNIQYF. For the CDR3, the DNA is TGTGCCTGGAGGTTGCCCACCAAAAACATTCAGTACTTC. Complete variable domain (other parts from reference TRBV30 and TRBJ2-4): SQTIHQWPATLVQPVGSPLSLECTVEGTSNPNLYWYRQAAGRGLQLLFYSVGIGQISSEVPQNLSASRPQDRQFILSSKKLLLSDSGFYLCAWRLPTKNIQYFGAGTRLSVL.

For this clonotype: Relative to the germline gene, one junction end is altered; a read error may explain this. The chain couples TRBV20-1 to TRBJ2-7, with D perhaps TRBD1 (6 bases). This CDR3 has 13 amino acids. CDR1 is DFQATT and CDR2 is SNEGSKA in the germline V gene (reference sequence). CDR3 sequence (DNA): TGCAGTGCGAGAGAGGACAGCTCCTACGAGCAGTACTTC. Protein product: CSAREDSSYEQYF.

The V gene is TRBV5-1, the J gene TRBJ2-1; 7 nucleotides align to TRBD2. CDR3 length: 15 residues. V lost 1 base to trimming and J lost 5 bases; unmatched junction nucleotides: 6. Germline V gene sequence: CDR1 SGHRS, CDR2 YFSETQ. The CDR3 DNA follows: TGCGCCAGCAGCTTGACTAGCGAGAGGAACAATGAGCAGTTCTTC. Its translation is CASSLTSERNNEQFF.

The gene calls are TRBV18 and TRBJ1-5; a possible D gene is TRBD1 (5 bases). With 2 bases removed from V and 6 bases from J, the gap between germline ends came to 11 bases. CDR1 is KGHSH, CDR2 LQKENI, per germline. This CDR3 is built from 14 residues. Here the CDR3 DNA reads TGTGCCAGCTCACCATGGGGGATAGCTCAGCCCCAGCATTTT. Residues: CASSPWGIAQPQHF.

This clonotype has a handful of counts. At one end the junction does not follow the germline gene, possibly because of a read error. The chain recombines TRBV15 with TRBJ2-7, with D perhaps assigned TRBD1 or TRBD2 (5 bases each). Germline CDR1 reads LNHNV; CDR2 reads YYDKDF (reference sequence). The CDR3 runs 14 residues. The CDR3 loop reads CATSRESSSYEQYF. The CDR3 bases are TGCGCCACCAGCAGGGAGAGCAGCTCCTACGAGCAGTACTTC.

This clonotype was recorded at least ten times. The chain recombines TRBV6-2 or TRBV6-3 with TRBJ2-1; 7 bases match TRBD2. Germline CDR1 is MNHEY and CDR2 is SVGEGT. The CDR3 loop spans 14 amino acids. V lost 8 bases and J lost 4; bases outside the gene matches: 8. CDR3 in amino acids: CASGSLAEYNEQFF. The CDR3 DNA is TGTGCCAGCGGTTCGCTAGCGGAATACAATGAGCAGTTCTTC.

The chain employs TRBV11-2 and TRBJ2-1, with D possibly TRBD1 on 6 matching bases. CDR1 is SGHAT and CDR2 is FQNNGV in the germline V gene. Trimming left V 5 bases short and J 5 bases short, with 16 bases between. The CDR3 is 15 residues long. CDR3 DNA: TGTGCCAGCAGCCCAAACAACAGGGATGACAATGAGCAGTTCTTC. As protein: CASSPNNRDDNEQFF.

The rearrangement uses TRBV10-3 and TRBJ2-3, with D perhaps matching TRBD1 (7 bases). The germline V gene has CDR1 ENHRY and CDR2 SYGVKD. The CDR3 consists of 15 residues. Trimming removed 8 bases from V and 1 base from J, with 16 bases in between. The CDR3 DNA sequence: TGTGCCATCGGGGGGACAGAATTAGGCACAGATACGCAGTATTTT. As protein: CAIGGTELGTDTQYF.

V is TRBV5-1 and J is TRBJ2-3, with D perhaps TRBD1 (6 bases). The germline gives CDR1 SGHRS, CDR2 YFSETQ. CDR3 size: 13 residues. V dropped 5 bases and J dropped 5 bases, with 12 bases sitting between them. The CDR3 protein is CASSQTRGDTQYF. CDR3 DNA: TGCGCCAGCAGTCAAACCAGGGGAGATACGCAGTATTTT.

The chain carries TRBV20-1 and TRBJ1-2, with D tentatively TRBD1 (5 bases). The germline V gene has CDR1 DFQATT and CDR2 SNEGSKA (reference sequence). V dropped 3 bases and J dropped 4 bases, with 9 bases sitting between them. The length of the CDR3 is 12 residues. The CDR3 DNA follows: TGCAGTGCTAGGGGGACGGTCTATGGCTACACCTTC. It specifies CSARGTVYGYTF.

Only a few counts were recorded for this clonotype. The chain links TRBV24-1 to TRBJ2-3, with D possibly being TRBD2 (6 bases). Germline lookup yields CDR1 KGHDR and CDR2 SFDVKD. Trimming pared 5 bases from V and 6 bases from J, leaving 8 bases between. The CDR3 is made up of 12 amino acids. CDR3 sequence reads: CATSVREDTQYF. The CDR3 nucleotides are TGTGCCACCAGTGTCCGGGAGGATACGCAGTATTTT.

This clonotype appeared a few times. This chain uses TRBV29-1 with TRBJ2-1; D is unclear. The germline CDR1 and CDR2 sequences are SQVTM and ANQGSEA. The CDR3 extends over 13 amino acids. Trimming cost V 3 bases and J 6 bases, with 12 bases left between them. The CDR3 sequence is CSVELDNRNEQFF. CDR3 nucleotides: TGCAGCGTTGAGCTTGACAACCGCAATGAGCAGTTCTTC.

This clonotype was found a few times. The J gene is TRBJ1-1, the V gene TRBV29-1, with D uncertain. Trimming cost V 7 bases and J 1 base, with 13 bases left between them. From germline, CDR1 is SQVTM and CDR2 ANQGSEA. The CDR3 is 13 residues long. CDR3 DNA: TGCAGCGCCCTCGGATCGGGGAACACTGAAGCTTTCTTT. This translates into CSALGSGNTEAFF.

This clonotype was picked up a small number of times. This chain joins TRBV7-2 and TRBJ2-7; perhaps TRBD1 as D (6 bases). The CDR3 spans 16 residues. Trimming shortened V by 5 bases and J by 2 bases, and 19 bases separated the two germline ends. Germline lookup yields CDR1 SGHTA and CDR2 FQGNSA. The CDR3 loop is CASSQYRASTPYEQYF. CDR3 DNA sequence: TGTGCCAGCAGCCAATACAGGGCCTCAACCCCCTACGAGCAGTACTTC. Full variable domain (outside the CDR3, taken from reference TRBV7-2 and TRBJ2-7): GAGVSQSPSNKVTEKGKDVELRCDPISGHTALYWYRQSLGQGLEFLIYFQGNSAPDKSGLPSDRFSAERTGGSVSTLTIQRTQQEDSAVYLCASSQYRASTPYEQYFGPGTRLTVT.

The CDR3 nucleotides are TGTGCCAGCAGCCAGGGTGGACTAGCGGCCTACGAGCAGTACTTC. Protein: CASSQGGLAAYEQYF. The chain couples TRBV3-1 to TRBJ2-4; 10 positions match TRBD2. TRBJ2-7 explains the end of the DNA better; the J call may be wrong. The CDR3 has 15 amino acids. The germline gives CDR1 LGHDT, CDR2 YNNKEL (reference sequence).